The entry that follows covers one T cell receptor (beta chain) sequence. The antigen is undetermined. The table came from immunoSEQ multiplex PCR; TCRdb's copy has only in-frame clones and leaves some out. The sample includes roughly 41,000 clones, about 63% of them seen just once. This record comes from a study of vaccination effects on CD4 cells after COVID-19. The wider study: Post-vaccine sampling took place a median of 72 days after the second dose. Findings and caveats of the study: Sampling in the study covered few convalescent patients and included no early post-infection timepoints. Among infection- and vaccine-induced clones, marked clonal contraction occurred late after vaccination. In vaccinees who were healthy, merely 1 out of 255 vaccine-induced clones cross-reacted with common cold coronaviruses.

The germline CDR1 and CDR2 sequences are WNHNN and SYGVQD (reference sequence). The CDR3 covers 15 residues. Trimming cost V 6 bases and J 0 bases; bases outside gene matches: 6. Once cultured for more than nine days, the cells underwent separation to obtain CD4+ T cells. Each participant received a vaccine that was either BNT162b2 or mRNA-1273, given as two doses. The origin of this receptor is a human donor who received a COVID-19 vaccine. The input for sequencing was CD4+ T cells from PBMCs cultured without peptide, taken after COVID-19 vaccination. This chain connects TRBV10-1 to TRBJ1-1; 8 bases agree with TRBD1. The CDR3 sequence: CASRPGQGMNTEAFF. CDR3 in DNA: TGCGCCAGCAGACCTGGACAGGGAATGAACACTGAAGCTTTCTTT.